This T cell receptor (beta chain) was recovered during a study of vaccination and CD4 T cells after COVID-19. Study details: The study enrolled six male and four female convalescents, two of whom were Hispanic. Control cultures received a CEFX pool, an HIV-1 Nef pool, or no peptide.

At the Johns Hopkins FTIC core, DNA taken from cultured CD4+ T cells was sequenced by way of the Oncomine TCR Beta short-read assay. TCRdb reanalysed the PCR reads using MiXCR and keeps one entry per CDR3 protein. The sample lists several thousand distinct CDR3 sequences, around a third occurring once. As for this clonotype: What it recognizes is unknown.

Treatment specified: roughly 10-day PBMC culture with coronavirus spike peptide pools or control peptides (ViraFEST assay). The collection of CD4+ T cells from the unexposed donor took place before the COVID-19 pandemic (2011-2018). IL-2 (around 10 IU/ml) and peptide pools (10 ug/ml) were added to cultures of some 2.2 million PBMCs per well. The CDR3 loop spans 11 amino acids. The V end was cut by 4 bases, the J end by 3 bases, with 7 bases between. Germline V gene lookup returns CDR1 SQVTM and CDR2 ANQGSEA. Input material: CD4+ T cells from blood, cultured in vitro. The rearrangement uses TRBV29-1 and TRBJ2-7; D gene unclear. The clonotype comes from a human donor in good health. Here the CDR3 reads CSVGHFYEQYF. CDR3 DNA: TGCAGCGTTGGTCACTTCTACGAGCAGTACTTC.